This TCR beta chain was recovered during a study of T cell repertoires in cytomegalovirus infection. In the study overall: The public TCR beta signatures pointed to both CMV infection and matching HLA type.

TCRdb independently ran MiXCR on the reads; one entry per CDR3 protein. The sample contains over 200,000 distinct CDR3 sequences, about 13% of which appear only once. This clonotype came up many times. Its antigen is not identified. Study-level findings and limits: Within the response measured ex vivo, HLA-C-restricted CMV-specific TCR beta clonotypes were dominant. Adding up the frequency of public TCR beta families identified people who carried CMV plus the relevant HLA.

Germline assignment: CDR1 SGHTA and CDR2 FQGNSA. CDR3 size: 16 residues. V was pared by 0 bases and J by 4 bases, with 3 bases of the junction left unmatched. The receptor was isolated from a human donor in good health (CMV status not recorded). Some clones in this sample may be carry-over from other donors' samples. Sequencing input: PBMCs. The chain joins TRBV7-2 to TRBJ1-2; 12 bases are shared with TRBD1. CDR3 residues: CASSLAGTGGGYGYTF. As DNA, the CDR3 is TGTGCCAGCAGCTTAGCGGGGACAGGGGGCGGCTATGGCTACACCTTC.